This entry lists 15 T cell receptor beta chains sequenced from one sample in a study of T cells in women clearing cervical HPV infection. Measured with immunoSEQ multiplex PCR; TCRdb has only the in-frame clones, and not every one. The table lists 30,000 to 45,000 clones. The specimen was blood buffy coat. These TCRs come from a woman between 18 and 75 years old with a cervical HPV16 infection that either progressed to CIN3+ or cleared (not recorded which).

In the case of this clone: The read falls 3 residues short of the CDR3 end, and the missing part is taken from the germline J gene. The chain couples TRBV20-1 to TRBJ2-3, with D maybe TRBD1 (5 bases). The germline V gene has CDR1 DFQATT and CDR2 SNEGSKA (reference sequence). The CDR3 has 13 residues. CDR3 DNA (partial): TGCAGTGCTAGAGGCCAGGGCGATCAGCCG. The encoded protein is CSARGQGDQP. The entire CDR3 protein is CSARGQGDQPQYF.

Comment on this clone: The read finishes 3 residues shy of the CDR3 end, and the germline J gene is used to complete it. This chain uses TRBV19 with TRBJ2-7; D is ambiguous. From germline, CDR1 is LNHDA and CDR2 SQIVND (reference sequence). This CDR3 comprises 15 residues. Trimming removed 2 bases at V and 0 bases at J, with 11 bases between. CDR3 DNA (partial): TGTGCCAGTAGTATATACCCCAGGAGCTCCTACGAG. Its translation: CASSIYPRSSYE. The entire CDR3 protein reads CASSIYPRSSYEQYF.

CDR3: CSARDPTGLNTEAFF. CDR3 DNA, as far as it was read: TGCAGTGCTAGAGATCCCACAGGGCTGAACACTGAA. The chain links TRBV20-1 to TRBJ1-1; a weak D match, TRBD1 (6 bases). The sequenced fragment ends 3 residues before the CDR3 boundary, so the rest is inferred from the germline J gene. The CDR3 loop spans 15 amino acids. CDR1 and CDR2 from the germline V gene are DFQATT and SNEGSKA (reference sequence). V was clipped by 0 bases and J by 0 bases, with 11 bases between them.

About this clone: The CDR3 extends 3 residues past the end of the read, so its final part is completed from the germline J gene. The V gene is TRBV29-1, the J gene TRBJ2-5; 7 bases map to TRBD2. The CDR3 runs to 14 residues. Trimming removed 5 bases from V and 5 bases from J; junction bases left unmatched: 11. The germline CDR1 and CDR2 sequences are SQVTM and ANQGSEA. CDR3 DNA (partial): TGCAGCGTTTCTCGGACTAGTAGCCAGGAGACC. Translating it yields CSVSRTSSQET. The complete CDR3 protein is CSVSRTSSQETQYF.

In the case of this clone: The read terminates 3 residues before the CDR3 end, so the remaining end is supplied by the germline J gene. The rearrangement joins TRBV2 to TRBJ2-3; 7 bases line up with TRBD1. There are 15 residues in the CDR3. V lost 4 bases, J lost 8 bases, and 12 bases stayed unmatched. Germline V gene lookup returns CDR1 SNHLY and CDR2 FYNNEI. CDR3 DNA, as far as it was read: TGTGCCAGCAGTGTGACAGGGAGTACGCTGGGTACG. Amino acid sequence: CASSVTGSTLGT. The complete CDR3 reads CASSVTGSTLGTQYF.

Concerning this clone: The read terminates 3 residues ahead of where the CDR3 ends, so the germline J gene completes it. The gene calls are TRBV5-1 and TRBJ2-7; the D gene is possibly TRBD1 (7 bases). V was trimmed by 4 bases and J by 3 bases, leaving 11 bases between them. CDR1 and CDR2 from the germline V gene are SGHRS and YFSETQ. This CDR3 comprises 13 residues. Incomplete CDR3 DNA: TGCGCCAGCAGCGCGGGACAGATCTACGAG. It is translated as CASSAGQIYE. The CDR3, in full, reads CASSAGQIYEQYF. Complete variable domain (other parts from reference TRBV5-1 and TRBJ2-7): KAGVTQTPRYLIKTRGQQVTLSCSPISGHRSVSWYQQTPGQGLQFLFEYFSETQRNKGNFPGRFSGRQFSNSRSEMNVSTLELGDSALYLCASSAGQIYEQYFGPGTRLTVT.

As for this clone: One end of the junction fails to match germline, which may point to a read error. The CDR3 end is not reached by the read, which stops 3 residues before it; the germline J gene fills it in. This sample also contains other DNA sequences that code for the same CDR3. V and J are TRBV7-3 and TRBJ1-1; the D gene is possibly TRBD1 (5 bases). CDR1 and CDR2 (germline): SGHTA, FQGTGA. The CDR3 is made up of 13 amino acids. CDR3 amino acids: CASSLTRGAEAFF. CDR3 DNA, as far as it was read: TGTGCCAGCAGCCTAACGCGGGGCGCTGAA.

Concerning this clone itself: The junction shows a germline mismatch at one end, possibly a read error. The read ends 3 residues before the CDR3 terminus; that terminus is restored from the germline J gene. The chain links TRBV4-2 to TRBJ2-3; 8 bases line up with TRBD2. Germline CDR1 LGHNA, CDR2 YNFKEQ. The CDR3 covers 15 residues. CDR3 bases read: TGCGCCAGCAGCCAAGGGGGGACTAGGGCAGATACG. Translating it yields CASSQGGTRADT. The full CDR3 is CASSQGGTRADTQYF.

Incomplete CDR3 DNA: TGTGCCAGCAGCCCAGGGACAGCCCCTAACTATGGC. It yields the protein CASSPGTAPNYG. The full CDR3 protein is CASSPGTAPNYGYTF. The chain has TRBV14 and TRBJ1-2, with 7 bases aligning to TRBD1. With the read ending 3 residues before the CDR3 end, the germline J gene is used to fill in that end. The CDR3 is 15 residues long. The V gene end was trimmed by 4 bases and the J gene end by 0 bases; junction bases not matched to a gene: 5. Germline values: CDR1 SGHDN, CDR2 FVKESK.

The CDR3 here is CASREGQSSYNSPLFF. Incomplete CDR3 DNA: TGTGCCAGTAGAGAGGGCCAGAGCTCCTATAATTCACCA. The chain joins TRBV19 to TRBJ1-4; no firm D call. The CDR3 goes on 3 residues after the read ends, and that part is filled in from the germline J gene. CDR1 and CDR2 from the germline V gene are LNHDA and SQIVND (reference sequence). This CDR3 has 16 amino acids.

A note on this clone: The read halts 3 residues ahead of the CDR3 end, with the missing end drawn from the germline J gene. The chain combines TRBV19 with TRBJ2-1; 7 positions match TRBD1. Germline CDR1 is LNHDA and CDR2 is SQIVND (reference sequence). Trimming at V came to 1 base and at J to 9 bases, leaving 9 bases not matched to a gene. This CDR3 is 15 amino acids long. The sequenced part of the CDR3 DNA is TGTGCCAGTAGTATAGTCGACAGGGACGTGAGTGAG. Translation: CASSIVDRDVSE. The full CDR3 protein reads CASSIVDRDVSEQFF.

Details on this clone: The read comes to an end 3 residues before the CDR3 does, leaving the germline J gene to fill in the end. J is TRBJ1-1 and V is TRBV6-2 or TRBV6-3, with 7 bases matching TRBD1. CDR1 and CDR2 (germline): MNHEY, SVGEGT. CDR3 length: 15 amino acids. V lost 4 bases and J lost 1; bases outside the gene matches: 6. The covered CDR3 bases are TGTGCCAGCAGTTCCTCAGGGACAGCGAACACTGAA. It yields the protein CASSSSGTANTE. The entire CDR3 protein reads CASSSSGTANTEAFF.

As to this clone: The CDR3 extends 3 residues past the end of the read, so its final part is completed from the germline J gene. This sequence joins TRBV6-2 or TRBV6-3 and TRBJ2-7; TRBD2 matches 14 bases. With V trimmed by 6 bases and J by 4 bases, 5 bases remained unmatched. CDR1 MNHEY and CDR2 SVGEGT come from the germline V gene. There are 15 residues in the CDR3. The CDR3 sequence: CASSLGTSGGYEQYF. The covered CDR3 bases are TGTGCCAGCAGCTTAGGGACTAGCGGGGGTTACGAG.

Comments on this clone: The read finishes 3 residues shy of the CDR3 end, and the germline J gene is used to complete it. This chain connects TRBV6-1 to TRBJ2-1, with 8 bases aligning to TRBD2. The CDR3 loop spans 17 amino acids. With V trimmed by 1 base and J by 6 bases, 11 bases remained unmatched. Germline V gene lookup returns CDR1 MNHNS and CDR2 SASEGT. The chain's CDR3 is CASSEVLTGLESNEQFF. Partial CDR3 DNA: TGTGCCAGCAGTGAAGTGTTAACGGGACTAGAAAGCAATGAG.

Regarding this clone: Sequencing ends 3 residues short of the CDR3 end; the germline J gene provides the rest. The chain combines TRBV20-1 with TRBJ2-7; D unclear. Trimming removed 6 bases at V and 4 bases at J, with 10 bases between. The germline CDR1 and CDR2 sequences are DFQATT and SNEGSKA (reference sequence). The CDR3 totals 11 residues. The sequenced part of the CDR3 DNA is TGCAGTGCCCGTAACCTATACGAG. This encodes CSARNLYE. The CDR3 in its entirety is CSARNLYEQYF.